The entry that follows covers one T cell receptor beta chain sequence. Deletions cut 3 bases from V and 3 bases from J, with 12 bases between. The CDR3 extends over 14 amino acids. Germline V gives CDR1 KGHSH, CDR2 LQKENI. The data were taken from a study of cytomegalovirus exposure and HLA in healthy donors. The PCR ran on 60 Vbeta and 13 Jbeta primers. Sequencing used immunoSEQ multiplex PCR; TCRdb keeps in-frame clones, though not all of them. The data contain under 200,000 clones, about 59% of them singletons. The TCR was taken from a man in his forties in good health and CMV-seronegative. Sequencing was carried out using PBMCs. The chain is built from TRBV18 and TRBJ2-7; a weak D match, TRBD1 (6 bases). The CDR3 sequence: CASSPGAGVYEQYF. The DNA for the CDR3 is TGTGCCAGCTCACCTGGGGCAGGGGTCTACGAGCAGTACTTC.